The present T cell receptor beta chain was sequenced within a study of T-cell memory formation after mild COVID-19. Sample barcodes and UMIs were carried by the TCR alpha and TCR beta cDNA libraries that 5'RACE generated with constant-segment primers. MiXCR, run by TCRdb on the 5' RACE reads, gives a single entry per CDR3 protein. The sample holds roughly 70,000 distinct CDR3 sequences, 16% seen once. Study-level points and caveats: Clones contracting across day 15 to 85 had a balanced CD4/CD8 profile; later expanding clones leaned CD4+. Pre-infection memory held some responding clones, suggesting pre-existing cross-reactive T cells responded.

This clonotype was found many times. Its antigen is currently unknown. Trimming pared 5 bases from V and 7 bases from J, leaving 18 bases between. The germline gives CDR1 MGHRA, CDR2 YSYEKL. The CDR3 sequence is 15 residues long. This receptor was obtained from an adult woman who had mild COVID-19 (a few samples of this study predate the infection). Cell type and time point are not known. The V and J genes are TRBV4-1 and TRBJ2-4; D possibly corresponds to TRBD2 (6 bases). The sample consisted of PBMCs or a T cell subset sorted from them (not recorded which). CDR3 sequence (DNA): TGCGCCAGCAGCTCCCCCGGGACTTTCCTCAACATTCAGTACTTC. It is translated as CASSSPGTFLNIQYF.